This T cell receptor (beta chain) was recovered during a study of radiation and T cells in renal cell carcinoma (dated by TCRdb to the early 2020s). At the level of the whole study: TCR beta sequencing covered 50 to 55 samples in total, comprising around 25 tumors and around 27 peripheral blood samples. In the 53 samples combined, some 4,000,000 unique CDR3 nucleotide sequences were found, encoding 2 million to 3 million unique CDR3 amino acid sequences. The last blood draw happened 4 weeks after radiation, timed to coincide with nephrectomy.

As for this clone: There is no known antigen for this receptor. The input lacks base qualities; no much larger clone sits a single base away.

The investigation overall reported the following: Because the trial had a single-armed design, the trial could not examine how radiation dose or scheduling affected the TCR repertoire. An increase in top tumor clonotypes in blood was observed from baseline to 2 weeks post-radiation, followed by contraction by 4 weeks, which was taken to suggest transient expansion of tumor-resident clones. Changes in the blood repertoire were not tracked past 4 weeks after treatment. No pretreatment tumor biopsies were available, so the baseline intratumoral presence of clonotypes could not be determined.

The time point label, read with the paper, signifies: blood 4 weeks post-SBRT, at nephrectomy. Explained via the paper, the treatment or condition label denotes: 15 Gy SBRT to primary tumor, nephrectomy 4 weeks later. The samples were obtained from a clinical trial, where primary renal cell carcinomas were treated with 15 Gy stereotactic body radiation therapy and then removed by nephrectomy 4 weeks afterward. Serial peripheral blood from radiation-treated patients was sampled at baseline, 2 weeks and 4 weeks after SBRT to track tumor-enriched clonotypes. Renal cell carcinoma with clear cell pathology was present in all patients. Genomic DNA for TCR sequencing was prepared using the QIAamp DNA Blood Mini Kit (Qiagen). Only samples passing all quality control checks were included in the analyses. CDR1 and CDR2 are drawn from the germline V gene: SGHRS, YFSETQ. The cysteine opens and the phenylalanine closes a CDR3 of 19 amino acids. The entry retains the CDR3 DNA only, 57 bases that are in frame from base 1. A distance of 24 bases separates the germline ends of V and J, which lose 4 bases and 0 bases respectively.

TCR beta libraries were generated from genomic DNA with the immunoSEQ kit, following the manufacturer's recommendations. To prepare the libraries, a first multiplex PCR with proprietary primers was run, followed by a second PCR that added unique barcodes, and a bead cleanup was done after each round. Each sample batch included a kit-provided positive control reaction and a negative control reaction. The final libraries underwent checking on an Agilent 4200 TapeStation D1000 ScreenTape, volumetric pooling, and quantification by qPCR. An Illumina NextSeq500 fitted with a MidOutput 150-cycle cartridge performed the sequencing, running 156 Read1 cycles and 15 Index1 cycles with the kit's custom primers. The pooled library was loaded at approximately 1 pM with an approximately 20% PhiX control spike-in. The authors' pipeline ran thus. Vendor-processed data were analyzed in R, with a clonotype defined as all T cells sharing the same CDR3 nucleotide sequence. For clone abundance analyses, frequencies were normalized to the 10,000 most abundant clones per sample. Public T cell clones, which averaged fewer than five per sample, were removed prior to analysis. Tumor-enriched clonotypes and baseline blood-enriched clonotypes were defined as those with an abundance difference of at least 32-fold between compartments. A beta-binomial differential abundance model was used to identify clonotypes that expanded or contracted between blood time points. Tumor-blood repertoire similarity was measured with the Baroni-Urbani and Buser coefficient, and groups were compared using two-tailed Wilcoxon tests in R. The source is immuneACCESS, and TCRdb retained only in-frame sequences with V and J called. Part of the clones is not carried over; for the studies checked, unresolved V genes explain less than half of this, and the remainder is unexplained. V and J calls and clone size follow that table, whereas D and trimming were derived from the DNA. This sample lists just under 150,000 clones; 65% to 90% were detected once. The ten largest clones represent less than 20% of the sample.

Specimen: blood, collected from a patient whose treatment included radiotherapy and nephrectomy. The TCR comes from a woman aged 45 to 65 with renal cell carcinoma. The V and J segments used are TRBV5-1 and TRBJ2-3; TRBD2 is perhaps the D gene, given 6 matching bases. The DNA sequence is TGCGCCAGCAGCCCACGCTGGGGTAGCGGAACTGCTAGCACAGATACGCAGTATTTT. Translation gives CASSPRWGSGTASTDTQYF.